The T cell receptor beta chain described here comes from a study of response to subunit inactivated influenza vaccine. Study-wide results and limits: A suggestion made by the authors is that each seasonal influenza vaccination recruits few new T cells.

TCRdb ran MiXCR on the RT-PCR reads and lists one entry per CDR3 protein. Among 500,000 to 750,000 distinct CDR3 sequences, approximately 15% were seen once, and the ten largest hold 11%. This clonotype was seen more than once but under ten times. Its antigen is not known. Germline CDR1 LGHDT, CDR2 YNNKEL (reference sequence). V lost 1 base to trimming and J lost 4 bases, with 16 bases between them. The CDR3 is 16 amino acids. The V gene is TRBV3-1, the J gene TRBJ1-1; D possibly corresponds to TRBD1 (6 bases). Sequencing was performed on PBMCs from blood, taken 11 to 12 days after vaccination. This clonotype originated in a man aged 50 to 59 who received an inactivated influenza vaccine. CDR3 DNA: TGTGCCAGCAGCCAAGGCCCCCAGGGGACCGGCACTGAAGCTTTCTTT. Translated, it gives CASSQGPQGTGTEAFF.